These 22 T cell receptor beta chains originate from one sample sequenced in a study of blood T cell repertoires in COVID-19. Generated by immunoSEQ multiplex PCR, the TCRdb table keeps only in-frame clones and is missing some. This sample has roughly 250,000 clones, with roughly 86% found just once. What was sequenced was peripheral blood. The receptors were gathered from a woman younger than 45 with acute or convalescent COVID-19.

The rearrangement joins TRBV20-1 to TRBJ2-1; TRBD2 might be the D (6 bases). CDR1 and CDR2 from the germline V gene are DFQATT and SNEGSKA (reference sequence). With 4 bases removed from V and 5 bases from J, the gap between germline ends came to 21 bases. CDR3 length: 16 amino acids. The CDR3: CSAIDLTGAVNNEQFF. Written as DNA, the CDR3 is TGCAGTGCTATTGATCTGACGGGAGCGGTGAACAATGAGCAGTTCTTC.

V usage is TRBV5-6 and J usage is TRBJ2-7; 7 nucleotides line up with TRBD2. The V gene's germline CDR1 is SGHDT and CDR2 YYEEEE. The V and J ends lost 10 bases and 0 bases, in that order; junction bases with no gene match: 7. This CDR3 is built from 13 residues. The CDR3 DNA follows: TGTGCCTCCCGGGGGGTAGACTCCTACGAGCAGTACTTC. Its translation is CASRGVDSYEQYF.

CDR3 sequence reads: CASSYSLGRTGEQYF. In DNA, the CDR3 is TGTGCCAGCAGTTACTCGCTAGGGAGGACGGGTGAGCAGTACTTC. This sequence joins TRBV6-5 and TRBJ2-7, with a tentative D call TRBD2 (6 bases). Germline CDR1 and CDR2: MNHEY and SVGAGI. The CDR3 consists of 15 residues. Deletions cut 0 bases from V and 7 bases from J, with 16 bases between.

The V call is TRBV7-9, the J call TRBJ2-2, with 7 bases identical to TRBD2. This CDR3 has 12 amino acids. Germline V gene data show CDR1 as SEHNR and CDR2 as FQNEAQ (reference sequence). After removal of 10 bases from V and 7 bases from J, the junction contained 6 bases not matched to a gene. The CDR3 is CANAGADGELFF. In nucleotides, the CDR3 is TGTGCCAACGCGGGAGCTGACGGGGAGCTGTTTTTT.

This chain joins TRBV3-1 (or the pseudogene TRBV3-2) and TRBJ2-3; 8 nucleotides line up with TRBD2. Looked up from germline, CDR1 is LGHDT and CDR2 is YNNKEL (reference sequence). The CDR3 covers 15 residues. J gave up 4 bases and V 1 base, and 4 bases lay outside the gene matches. The CDR3, as DNA: TGTGCCAGCAGCCAAGGTACTAGCGGTGCAGATACGCAGTATTTT. This translates into CASSQGTSGADTQYF.

This clone has just a few counts. The chain uses TRBV9 and TRBJ2-5; a possible D gene is TRBD1 (7 bases). The CDR3 sequence is 13 residues long. Germline CDR1 reads SGDLS; CDR2 reads YYNGEE. V was pared by 3 bases and J by 3 bases, with 9 bases between. The CDR3 DNA reads TGTGCCAGCAGCGCCAGGGGGGAAGAGACCCAGTACTTC. This sequence encodes CASSARGEETQYF.

The rearrangement links TRBV25-1 to TRBJ2-1; 7 nucleotides line up with TRBD2. Looked up from germline, CDR1 is MGHDK and CDR2 is SYGVNS. V was clipped by 5 bases and J by 3 bases; unmatched bases: 10. CDR3 length: 16 amino acids. This chain's CDR3 is CASSYESGDNYNEQFF. The CDR3 bases are TGTGCCAGCAGTTATGAAAGCGGGGATAACTACAATGAGCAGTTCTTC.

The chain recombines TRBV9 with TRBJ2-7; 7 nucleotides match TRBD2. Trimming at V came to 0 bases and at J to 2 bases, leaving 5 bases not matched to a gene. The CDR3 totals 15 residues. Looked up from germline, CDR1 is SGDLS and CDR2 is YYNGEE. This CDR3 is CASSVDEGGPYEQYF. CDR3 sequence (DNA): TGTGCCAGCAGCGTAGACGAGGGAGGGCCCTACGAGCAGTACTTC.

J is TRBJ2-5 and V is TRBV24-1; D might be TRBD2 (6 bases). Trimming pared 4 bases from V and 5 bases from J, leaving 16 bases between. This CDR3 comprises 15 residues. Germline CDR1 is KGHDR and CDR2 is SFDVKD. DNA for the CDR3: TGTGCCACCAGTGACCGAGGACCCGGAGGGGAGACCCAGTACTTC. Translated: CATSDRGPGGETQYF.

The chain couples TRBV18 to TRBJ2-5; D gene ambiguous. The germline gives CDR1 KGHSH, CDR2 LQKENI. There are 12 residues in the CDR3. V was clipped by 3 bases and J by 4 bases, with 6 bases between them. The CDR3 DNA reads TGTGCCAGCTCACCTCTCCGAGAGACCCAGTACTTC. Translating gives CASSPLRETQYF.

The rearrangement joins TRBV5-8 to TRBJ2-1; 8 bases agree with TRBD2. From germline, CDR1 is SGHTS and CDR2 YDEGEE. The trim removed 5 bases at V and 10 bases at J, leaving 17 bases unmatched. The CDR3 has 16 residues. DNA of the CDR3: TGTGCCAGCAGAGGATGGGGGCGGGGGGTTTTCGTGGAGCAGTTCTTC. It is translated as CASRGWGRGVFVEQFF. The variable domain in full, completed from reference TRBV5-8 and TRBJ2-1, reads EAGVTQSPTHLIKTRGQQATLRCSPISGHTSVYWYQQALGLGLQFLLWYDEGEERNRGNFPPRFSGRQFPNYSSELNVNALELEDSALYLCASRGWGRGVFVEQFFGPGTRLTVL.

The chain recombines TRBV6-2 or TRBV6-3 with TRBJ2-7; 10 bases are a match to TRBD2. Per the germline V gene, CDR1 is MNHEY and CDR2 is SVGEGT. This CDR3 is built from 15 residues. V shed 4 bases, J shed 4 bases, and the junction held 7 bases outside the gene matches. CDR3 nucleotide sequence: TGTGCCAGCAGTTTAGCTAGCGGGAGTTTTTACGAGCAGTACTTC. Translating it yields CASSLASGSFYEQYF.

Many counts were recorded for this clone. The chain links TRBV29-1 to TRBJ2-3; weak D call: TRBD1 (6 bases). This CDR3 is 15 amino acids long. V shed 1 base and J shed 10 bases, with 21 bases lying between them. In germline, CDR1 is SQVTM, CDR2 ANQGSEA. CDR3 sequence reads: CSVEGYRAPGSAQYF. The CDR3 nucleotides are TGCAGCGTTGAAGGGTACAGGGCCCCTGGTAGTGCGCAGTATTTT.

This clone was seen a single time. The chain links TRBV6-5 to TRBJ1-5, with a weak D call TRBD1 (6 bases). Germline values: CDR1 MNHEY, CDR2 SVGAGI. Trimming stripped 4 bases from V and 1 base from J, with 11 bases between. The CDR3 has 15 amino acids. CDR3 residues: CASSLITGSNQPQHF. The DNA of the CDR3 is TGTGCCAGCAGTTTAATTACAGGGAGCAATCAGCCCCAGCATTTT.

The rearrangement links TRBV5-1 to TRBJ1-5, with D unresolved. Germline V gene sequence: CDR1 SGHRS, CDR2 YFSETQ. V lost 0 bases, J lost 0 bases, and 10 bases lay in between. This CDR3 is built from 16 residues. CDR3 sequence reads: CASSLGVGDSNQPQHF. The CDR3 DNA is TGCGCCAGCAGCTTGGGTGTCGGGGATAGCAATCAGCCCCAGCATTTT.

This chain joins TRBV6-2 or TRBV6-3 and TRBJ1-5; 10 bases agree with TRBD1. Unmatched junction bases numbered 7, after V lost 5 bases and J lost 3 bases. Germline V gene lookup returns CDR1 MNHEY and CDR2 SVGEGT. The CDR3 runs 16 residues. The CDR3: CASSRQGALVNQPQHF. CDR3 DNA sequence: TGTGCCAGCAGTCGACAGGGGGCTTTGGTCAATCAGCCCCAGCATTTT.

V and J are TRBV7-2 and TRBJ2-2; D call uncertain. Germline CDR1 and CDR2: SGHTA and FQGNSA. CDR3 size: 16 residues. Deletions cut 1 base from V and 0 bases from J, with 9 bases between. CDR3 bases: TGTGCCAGCAGCTTAGTTGGCGGAACGAACACCGGGGAGCTGTTTTTT. This encodes CASSLVGGTNTGELFF. The variable domain in full, completed from reference TRBV7-2 and TRBJ2-2, reads GAGVSQSPSNKVTEKGKDVELRCDPISGHTALYWYRQSLGQGLEFLIYFQGNSAPDKSGLPSDRFSAERTGGSVSTLTIQRTQQEDSAVYLCASSLVGGTNTGELFFGEGSRLTVL.

The chain combines TRBV24-1 with TRBJ2-5; D uncertain. The CDR3 is made up of 13 amino acids. V was shortened by 8 bases and J by 4 bases, with 13 bases between the two germline ends. Germline V gene data show CDR1 as KGHDR and CDR2 as SFDVKD. Here the CDR3 reads CATKEEFGETQYF. The CDR3 DNA reads as TGTGCCACCAAAGAGGAGTTTGGAGAGACCCAGTACTTC.

Comments on this clone: A junction boundary mismatches the germline segment, possibly from a read error. This chain uses TRBV11-3 with TRBJ2-7; D possibly corresponds to TRBD1 (6 bases). The length of the CDR3 is 13 residues. CDR1 and CDR2 from the germline V gene are SGHNT and YENEEA. CDR3 loop: CASSTSPTGLLSF. CDR3 in DNA: TGTGCCAGCAGCACCTCTCCCACAGGGCTTCTATCCTTC.

This clone showed up just once. The chain carries TRBV30 and TRBJ2-3; D is possibly TRBD2 (5 bases). V was cut by 5 bases and J by 1 base, with 10 bases left in between. In germline, CDR1 is GTSNPN, CDR2 SVGIG (reference sequence). CDR3 length: 13 residues. The CDR3 sequence is CAWQEDRTDTQYF. The CDR3 DNA reads as TGTGCCTGGCAGGAGGACCGCACAGATACGCAGTATTTT.

The rearrangement links TRBV11-3 to TRBJ2-2; 16 nucleotides match TRBD2. The CDR3 spans 18 residues. After removal of 5 bases from V and 7 bases from J, the junction contained 10 bases not matched to a gene. Per germline, CDR1 SGHNT and CDR2 YENEEA. In nucleotides, the CDR3 is TGTGCCAGCAGCCTGCCGGGACTAGCGGGAGGGCAAGGCGGGGAGCTGTTTTTT. The encoded protein is CASSLPGLAGGQGGELFF.

The chain combines TRBV6-2 or TRBV6-3 with TRBJ1-6; 8 nucleotides align to TRBD1. The CDR3 is 15 residues long. With V trimmed by 4 bases and J by 7 bases, 6 bases remained unmatched. Germline CDR1 reads MNHEY; CDR2 reads SVGEGT. CDR3 nucleotides: TGTGCCAGCAGTTCTCTGGACAGGGTGAATTCACCCCTCCACTTT. It is translated as CASSSLDRVNSPLHF.